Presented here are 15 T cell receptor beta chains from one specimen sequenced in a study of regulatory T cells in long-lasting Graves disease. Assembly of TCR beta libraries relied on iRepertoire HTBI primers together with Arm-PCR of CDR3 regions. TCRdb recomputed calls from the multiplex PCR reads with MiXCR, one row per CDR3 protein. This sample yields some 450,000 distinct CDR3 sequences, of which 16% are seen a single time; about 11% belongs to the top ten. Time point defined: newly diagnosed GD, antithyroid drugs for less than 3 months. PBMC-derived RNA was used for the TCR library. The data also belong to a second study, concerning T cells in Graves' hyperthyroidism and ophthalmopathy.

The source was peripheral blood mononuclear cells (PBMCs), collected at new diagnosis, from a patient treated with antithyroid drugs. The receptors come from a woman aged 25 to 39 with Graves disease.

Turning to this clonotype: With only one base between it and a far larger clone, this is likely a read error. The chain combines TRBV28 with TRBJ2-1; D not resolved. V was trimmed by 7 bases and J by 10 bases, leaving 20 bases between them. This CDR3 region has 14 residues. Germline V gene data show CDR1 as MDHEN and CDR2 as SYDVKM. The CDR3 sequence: CASIADWNHYEQFF. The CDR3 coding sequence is TGTGCCAGCATCGCAGACTGGAACCACTACGAGCAGTTCTTC.

CDR3: CASSAHRGTREQYF. As DNA, the CDR3 is TGCGCCAGCAGTGCTCACAGGGGGACACGGGAGCAGTACTTC. The chain employs TRBV10-1 and TRBJ2-7; 8 bases align to TRBD1. This CDR3 is 14 amino acids long. V lost 4 bases to trimming and J lost 7 bases; unmatched junction nucleotides: 9. The V gene's germline CDR1 is WNHNN and CDR2 SYGVQD (reference sequence).

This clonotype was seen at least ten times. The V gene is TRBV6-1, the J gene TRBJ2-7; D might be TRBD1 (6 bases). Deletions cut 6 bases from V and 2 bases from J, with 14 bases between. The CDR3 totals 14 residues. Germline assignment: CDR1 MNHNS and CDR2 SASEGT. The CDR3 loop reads CASSWDIGAYEQYF. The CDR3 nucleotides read TGTGCCAGCAGCTGGGACATCGGAGCCTACGAGCAGTACTTC.

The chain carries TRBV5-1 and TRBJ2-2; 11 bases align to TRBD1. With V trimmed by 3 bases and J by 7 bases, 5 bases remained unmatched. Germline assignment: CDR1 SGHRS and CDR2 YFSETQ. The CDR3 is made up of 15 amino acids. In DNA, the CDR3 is TGCGCCAGCAGCTGGACAGGGGGCATTGGCGGGGAGCTGTTTTTT. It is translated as CASSWTGGIGGELFF.

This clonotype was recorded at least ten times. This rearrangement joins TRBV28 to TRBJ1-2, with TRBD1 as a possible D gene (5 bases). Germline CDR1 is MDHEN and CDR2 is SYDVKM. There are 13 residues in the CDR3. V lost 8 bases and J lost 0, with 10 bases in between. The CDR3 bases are TGTGCCAGCTTCGGGGGATCTAACTATGGCTACACCTTC. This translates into CASFGGSNYGYTF.

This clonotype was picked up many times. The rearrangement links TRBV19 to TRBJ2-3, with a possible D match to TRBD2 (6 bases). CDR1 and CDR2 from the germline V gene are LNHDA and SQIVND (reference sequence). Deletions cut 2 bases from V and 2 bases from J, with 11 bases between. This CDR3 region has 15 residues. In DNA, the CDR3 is TGTGCCAGTAGTATACCGGGGAGGAACACAGATACGCAGTATTTT. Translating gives CASSIPGRNTDTQYF.

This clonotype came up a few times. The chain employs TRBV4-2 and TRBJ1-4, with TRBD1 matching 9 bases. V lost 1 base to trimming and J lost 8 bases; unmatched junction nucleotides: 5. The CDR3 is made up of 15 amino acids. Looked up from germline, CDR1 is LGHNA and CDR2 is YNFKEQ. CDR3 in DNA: TGTGCCAGCAGCCAAGCCGGGACAGGGTTGGAAAAACTGTTTTTT. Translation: CASSQAGTGLEKLFF.

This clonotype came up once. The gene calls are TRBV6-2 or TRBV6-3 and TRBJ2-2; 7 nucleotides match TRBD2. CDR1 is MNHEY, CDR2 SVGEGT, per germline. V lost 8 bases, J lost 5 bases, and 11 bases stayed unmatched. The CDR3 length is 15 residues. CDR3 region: CASGGGGTRTGELFF. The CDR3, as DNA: TGTGCCAGCGGGGGGGGGGGGACGCGGACCGGGGAGCTGTTTTTT.

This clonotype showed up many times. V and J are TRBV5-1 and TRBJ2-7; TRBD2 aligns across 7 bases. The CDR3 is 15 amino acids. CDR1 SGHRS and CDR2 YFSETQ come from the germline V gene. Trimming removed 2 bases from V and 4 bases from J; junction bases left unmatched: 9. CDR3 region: CASSFLAGEEYEQYF. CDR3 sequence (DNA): TGCGCCAGCAGCTTCTTGGCGGGAGAGGAGTACGAGCAGTACTTC.

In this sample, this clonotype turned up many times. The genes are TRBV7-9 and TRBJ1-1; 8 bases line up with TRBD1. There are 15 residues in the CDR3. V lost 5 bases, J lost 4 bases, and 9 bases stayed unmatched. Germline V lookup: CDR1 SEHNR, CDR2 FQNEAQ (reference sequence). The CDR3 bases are TGTGCCAGCAGCCCACGACAGGGGTCGGGCACTGAAGCTTTCTTT. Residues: CASSPRQGSGTEAFF.

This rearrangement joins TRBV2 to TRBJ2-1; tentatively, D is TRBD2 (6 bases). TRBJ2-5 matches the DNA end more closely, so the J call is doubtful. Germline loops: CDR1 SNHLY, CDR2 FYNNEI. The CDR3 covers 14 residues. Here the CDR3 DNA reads TGTGCCAGCAGTGAGTGGAGGGCTAGCGAGACCCAGTACTTC. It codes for CASSEWRASETQYF.

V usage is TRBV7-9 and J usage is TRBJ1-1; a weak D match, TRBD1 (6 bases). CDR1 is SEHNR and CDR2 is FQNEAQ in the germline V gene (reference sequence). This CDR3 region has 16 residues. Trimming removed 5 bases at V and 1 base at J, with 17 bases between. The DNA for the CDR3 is TGTGCCAGCAGCGTAGATCCGGGACACCCGAACACTGAAGCTTTCTTT. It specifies CASSVDPGHPNTEAFF.

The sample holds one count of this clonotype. CDR3 bases: TGCAGCGTTGAGCTAGCGGGAATTCAGACCCAGTACTTC. Its translation is CSVELAGIQTQYF. The J gene is TRBJ2-5, the V gene TRBV29-1; 9 bases align to TRBD2. There are 13 residues in the CDR3. Looked up from germline, CDR1 is SQVTM and CDR2 is ANQGSEA. Trimming took 3 bases from V and 6 from J; bases not matched to a gene: 5.

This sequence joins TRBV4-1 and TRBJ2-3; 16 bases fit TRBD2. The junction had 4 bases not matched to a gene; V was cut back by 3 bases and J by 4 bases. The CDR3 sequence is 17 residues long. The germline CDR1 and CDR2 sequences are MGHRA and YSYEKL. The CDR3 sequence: CASSQGLAGGRPDTQYF. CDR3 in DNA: TGCGCCAGCAGCCAGGGACTAGCGGGAGGGCGACCAGATACGCAGTATTTT.

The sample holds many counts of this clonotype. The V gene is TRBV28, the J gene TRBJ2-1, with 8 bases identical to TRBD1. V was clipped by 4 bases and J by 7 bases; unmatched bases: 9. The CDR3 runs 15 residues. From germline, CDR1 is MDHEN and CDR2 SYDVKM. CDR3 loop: CASSSIGQGRNEQFF. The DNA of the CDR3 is TGTGCCAGCAGTTCAATCGGACAGGGTCGTAATGAGCAGTTCTTC.